This T cell receptor (beta chain) was identified in a study of cytomegalovirus exposure and HLA in healthy donors. With 60 Vbeta and 13 Jbeta primers, the PCR was carried out. Produced via immunoSEQ multiplex PCR; TCRdb's table is partial and in-frame only. The repertoire holds 130,000 or so clones, with about 82% as singletons. With respect to this clone: Its antigen is currently unknown. This specimen includes other DNA sequences encoding the same CDR3.

Study-wide results and limits: Reported performance of the classifier showed diagnosis of cytomegalovirus status with high specificity and sensitivity. Most sequenced TCRs were rare (though some public TCRs occurred in many donors). Earlier analysis looked at TCR beta V segments, and most were productive about 90% or about 30% of the time.

Material: PBMCs. The TCR comes from a man aged 30 to 45 in good health and CMV-seronegative.

The CDR3 DNA sequence: TGTGCCAGCAGCTTAGCGACAGGGGGTAATGAAAAACTGTTTTTT. It translates to CASSLATGGNEKLFF. The chain combines TRBV7-9 with TRBJ1-4, with 9 bases matching TRBD1. The V gene end was trimmed by 0 bases and the J gene end by 4 bases; junction bases not matched to a gene: 0. The CDR3 has 15 residues. The germline V gene encodes CDR1 SEHNR and CDR2 FQNEAQ (reference sequence).